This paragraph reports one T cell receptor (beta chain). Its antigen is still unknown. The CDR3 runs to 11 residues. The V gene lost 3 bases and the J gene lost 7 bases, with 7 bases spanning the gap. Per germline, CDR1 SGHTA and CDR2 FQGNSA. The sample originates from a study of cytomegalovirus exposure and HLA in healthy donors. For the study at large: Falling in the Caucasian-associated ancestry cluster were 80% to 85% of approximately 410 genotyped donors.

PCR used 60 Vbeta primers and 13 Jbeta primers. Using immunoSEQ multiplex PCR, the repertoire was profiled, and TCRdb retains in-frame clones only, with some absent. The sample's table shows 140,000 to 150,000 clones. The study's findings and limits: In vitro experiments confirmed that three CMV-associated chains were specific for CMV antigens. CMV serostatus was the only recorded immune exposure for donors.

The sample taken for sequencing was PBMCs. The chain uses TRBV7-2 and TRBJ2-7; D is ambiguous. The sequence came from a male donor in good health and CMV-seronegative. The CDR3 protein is CASSLELEQYF. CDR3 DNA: TGTGCCAGCAGCTTGGAGCTGGAGCAGTACTTC.